These 15 T cell receptor beta chains were all obtained from the same sample, sequenced in a study of technical replicates of blood from a handful of donors. Profiling relied on immunoSEQ multiplex PCR, and the TCRdb table lists in-frame clones only, not all of them. The data contain around 76,000 clones, approximately 92% of them seen just once; the ten biggest clones take up 0.41%. Material: T cells isolated from PBMCs. These receptor sequences come from a human donor in good health.

The V gene is TRBV27, the J gene TRBJ1-2; unclear D gene. The CDR3 loop spans 15 amino acids. Germline-derived CDR1 and CDR2 are MNHEY and SMNVEV (reference sequence). The V end was cut by 2 bases, the J end by 10 bases, with 20 bases between. The CDR3 DNA reads TGTGCCAGCAGTTTAGAGGGCTTGGGTAGAAAGGACTACACCTTC. Protein product: CASSLEGLGRKDYTF.

The CDR3 sequence is CAFHSGDSYGYTF. CDR3 coding DNA: TGTGCCTTCCACTCGGGGGACTCCTATGGCTACACCTTC. This chain links TRBV30 with TRBJ1-2; maybe TRBD1 (5 bases). Trimming shortened V by 7 bases and J by 4 bases, and 16 bases separated the two germline ends. Germline loops: CDR1 GTSNPN, CDR2 SVGIG (reference sequence). This CDR3 has 13 amino acids.

The gene calls are TRBV6-5 and TRBJ1-4, with D maybe TRBD1 (5 bases). CDR3 length equals 16 residues. Germline V gene data show CDR1 as MNHEY and CDR2 as SVGAGI. V was cut by 0 bases and J by 1 base, with 9 bases left in between. In nucleotides, the CDR3 is TGTGCCAGCAGTTACTCAGGGGCCCAAACTAATGAAAAACTGTTTTTT. Residues: CASSYSGAQTNEKLFF.

The genes are TRBV19 and TRBJ1-1, with 7 bases identical to TRBD1. Trimming at V came to 5 bases and at J to 5 bases, leaving 5 bases not matched to a gene. The germline V gene encodes CDR1 LNHDA and CDR2 SQIVND (reference sequence). CDR3 length equals 13 residues. CDR3 coding DNA: TGTGCCAGTAGTGTGAACAGGGGAACTGAAGCTTTCTTT. The encoded protein is CASSVNRGTEAFF.

The J gene is TRBJ2-2, the V gene TRBV19; no reliable D call. V was trimmed by 6 bases and J by 3 bases, leaving 11 bases between them. The CDR3 length is 14 residues. Germline V gives CDR1 LNHDA, CDR2 SQIVND (reference sequence). The CDR3 DNA follows: TGTGCCAGTAGACCATTCCGGGACACCGGGGAGCTGTTTTTT. Protein product: CASRPFRDTGELFF. Full variable domain (outside the CDR3, taken from reference TRBV19 and TRBJ2-2): DGGITQSPKYLFRKEGQNVTLSCEQNLNHDAMYWYRQDPGQGLRLIYYSQIVNDFQKGDIAEGYSVSREKKESFPLTVTSAQKNPTAFYLCASRPFRDTGELFFGEGSRLTVL.

The rearrangement uses TRBV5-6 and TRBJ2-1; TRBD1 aligns across 10 bases. V was clipped by 2 bases and J by 2 bases; unmatched bases: 1. The CDR3 runs to 15 residues. Per the germline V gene, CDR1 is SGHDT and CDR2 is YYEEEE. This CDR3 is CASSFGTGAYNEQFF. The CDR3, as DNA: TGTGCCAGCAGCTTTGGGACAGGGGCCTACAATGAGCAGTTCTTC.

The J gene is TRBJ1-4, the V gene TRBV7-9; 7 bases align to TRBD1. CDR1 is SEHNR, CDR2 FQNEAQ, per germline (reference sequence). The CDR3 covers 14 residues. V lost 5 bases and J lost 7; bases outside the gene matches: 7. CDR3 sequence (DNA): TGTGCCAGCAGCCCCGGGACAGTTATTGAAAAACTGTTTTTT. Protein: CASSPGTVIEKLFF.

The chain joins TRBV9 to TRBJ2-2; D perhaps matches TRBD2 (5 bases). Trimming left V 0 bases short and J 5 bases short, with 14 bases between. CDR3 size: 16 residues. CDR1 is SGDLS, CDR2 YYNGEE, per germline. CDR3 coding DNA: TGTGCCAGCAGCGTAGCTACAGAAGGAGGAACCGGGGAGCTGTTTTTT. Encoded protein: CASSVATEGGTGELFF. Combining the CDR3 with reference TRBV9 and TRBJ2-2 gives the whole variable domain DSGVTQTPKHLITATGQRVTLRCSPRSGDLSVYWYQQSLDQGLQFLIQYYNGEERAKGNILERFSAQQFPDLHSELNLSSLELGDSALYFCASSVATEGGTGELFFGEGSRLTVL.

Note on this clone: The junction departs from germline at one end; a sequencing error may be responsible. The chain links TRBV6-1 to TRBJ1-1; D is possibly TRBD1 (5 bases). The CDR3 is 9 amino acids. Germline loops: CDR1 MNHNS, CDR2 SASEGT. The CDR3 region has the DNA TGTGCCAGCCCGGGGCCGGGGGAATTT. Protein product: CASPGPGEF.

The chain links TRBV5-6 to TRBJ2-1; TRBD2 aligns across 7 bases. The V segment lost 1 base and the J segment 7 bases; nucleotides outside the gene matches: 5. The CDR3 spans 14 residues. CDR1 and CDR2 from the germline V gene are SGHDT and YYEEEE. The CDR3, as DNA: TGTGCCAGCAGCTTGTGGCCGGGAGGAAATGAGCAGTTCTTC. Amino acids: CASSLWPGGNEQFF.

This sequence joins TRBV29-1 and TRBJ2-7; the D is unclear. The CDR3 is 11 residues long. Germline V CDR1 and CDR2: SQVTM, ANQGSEA. V lost 4 bases to trimming and J lost 3 bases, with 7 bases between them. The CDR3 here is CSVVSGYEQYF. Here the CDR3 DNA reads TGCAGCGTTGTTTCAGGCTACGAGCAGTACTTC.

V usage is TRBV6-1 and J usage is TRBJ2-5; tentative D call: TRBD2 (5 bases). The CDR3 covers 13 residues. Germline CDR1 reads MNHNS; CDR2 reads SASEGT. V was shortened by 3 bases and J by 5 bases, with 10 bases between the two germline ends. The CDR3: CASSEYSAETQYF. The DNA for the CDR3 is TGTGCCAGCAGTGAGTATAGCGCGGAGACCCAGTACTTC.

This clone was seen only once. The rearrangement links TRBV7-6 to TRBJ2-3; the D is unclear. V shed 5 bases and J shed 0 bases, with 6 bases lying between them. This CDR3 spans 13 amino acids. The germline V gene encodes CDR1 SGHVS and CDR2 FNYEAQ. The CDR3 is CASSQRSTDTQYF. The DNA of the CDR3 is TGTGCCAGCAGCCAGAGGAGCACAGATACGCAGTATTTT. The full variable domain, completed using reference TRBV7-6 and TRBJ2-3, is GAGVSQSPRYKVTKRGQDVALRCDPISGHVSLYWYRQALGQGPEFLTYFNYEAQQDKSGLPNDRFSAERPEGSISTLTIQRTEQRDSAMYRCASSQRSTDTQYFGPGTRLTVL.

The chain is built from TRBV6-5 and TRBJ2-7; maybe TRBD2 (6 bases). Germline assignment: CDR1 MNHEY and CDR2 SVGAGI. The CDR3 has 14 amino acids. V lost 2 bases, J lost 3 bases, and 11 bases lay in between. CDR3 sequence: CASSYGGDFYEQYF. The CDR3 bases are TGTGCCAGCAGTTACGGCGGGGATTTCTACGAGCAGTACTTC.

This clone was found once. V gene TRBV28 combines with J gene TRBJ2-7, with 8 bases fitting TRBD2. The junction had 17 bases not matched to a gene; V was cut back by 3 bases and J by 1 base. This CDR3 region has 19 residues. CDR1 MDHEN and CDR2 SYDVKM come from the germline V gene. CDR3: CASSLILEAGEMSSYEQYF. The CDR3 bases are TGTGCCAGCAGTTTGATACTAGAAGCGGGAGAGATGTCATCCTACGAGCAGTACTTC.